This T cell receptor beta chain was sequenced in a study of OX40 agonist ivuxolimab in advanced cancers. For the wider study: Ivuxolimab, which targeted the costimulatory receptor OX40 (CD134), was an agonistic, fully human IgG2 monoclonal antibody. Intravenous ivuxolimab was administered to patients every 2 weeks at six dose levels: 0.01, 0.1, 0.3, 1.5, 3 and 10 mg/kg. Among the roughly 50 dose-escalation patients, some 20 had hepatocellular carcinoma, about 15 melanoma, 9 renal cell carcinoma and 9 head and neck cancer. Three dose-escalation patients achieved partial responses, one with hepatocellular carcinoma and two with cutaneous melanoma. The dose-escalation cohort was about 86% male with a mean age of approximately 60 years, ranging from roughly 20 to 80. Peripheral TCRbeta sequencing was intended to test whether TCR sequence diversity was altered and clonal T-cell expansion was caused by ivuxolimab. The paper covers the monotherapy dose-escalation part of the phase I ivuxolimab trial, which included N of about 51 patients. Prior anti-PD-1, anti-PD-L1 or anti-CTLA-4 therapy was permitted, and 30% to 45% of dose-escalation patients had received checkpoint inhibitors. Findings and caveats that apply to the study as a whole: Low levels of normalized T-cell clonal expansion were also seen in some nonresponding patients. At doses of 0.1 to 3.0 mg/kg, clonal expansion of both CD4+ and CD8+ blood T cells was observed from baseline to week 6. Partial responders in the 0.1-3.0 mg/kg groups had among the lowest normalized peripheral clonal expansion, especially among CD8+ T cells. After ivuxolimab, expanded clones were on average more numerous among CD8+ T cells than among CD4+ T cells. Antigen specificity was not determined for the clonally expanded peripheral T cells.

Only one count was recorded for this clone. The target of this receptor is not known. The sample holds no much larger clone one base away, and base qualities are not on file. The CDR3 has 14 amino acids, counting the end cysteine and phenylalanine. The DNA shown is the 42-base CDR3, in frame from base 1. The CDR1 and CDR2 encoded by the germline V gene are LGHNA and YSLEER. Cut back by 2 bases and 1 base, the V and J ends lie 8 bases apart. Patients with autoimmune disease history or receiving systemic immunosuppression were excluded from the trial. Peripheral blood for TCR sequencing was collected from all dose cohorts at baseline, on cycle 4 day 1, and on cycle 7 day 1. The samples were drawn from a first-in-human, open-label, multicenter phase I dose-escalation trial of ivuxolimab. Adults with locally advanced or metastatic head and neck squamous cell, hepatocellular, melanoma or renal cell carcinoma were enrolled in the trial. Before TCR sequencing, CD4+ T cells and CD8+ T cells were sorted from peripheral blood as separate populations.

To sequence the TCRbeta CDR3 region, genomic DNA was isolated from the sorted cells. The immunoSEQ Assay was used for sequencing of TCRbeta CDR3 regions. Drawn from immuneACCESS, this table holds only the in-frame rearrangements with V and J called that TCRdb kept. Clones are partly lost; checked studies trace under half to an unresolved V gene and leave the rest unexplained. The sample table shows some 21,000 clones, and around four fifths are seen once. Around 20% of the sample is in the top ten clones. The source is an adult with an advanced solid tumor such as melanoma, head and neck, liver or kidney cancer. The chain is made from TRBV4-3 and TRBJ2-5, with TRBD2 perhaps the D gene, on 5 matching bases. Sequences were derived from CD4+ or CD8+ T cells sorted from blood, sampled in a trial of the OX40 agonist ivuxolimab. In nucleotide form, the sequence is TGCGCCAGCAGCCAACTCGGGATCCAAGAGACCCAGTACTTC. Its protein product is CASSQLGIQETQYF.